This paragraph reports one T cell receptor (beta chain). Its antigen is not known. Expressed TCRB transcripts were sequenced because the isolated RNA had all been reverse transcribed beforehand. The repertoire was sequenced with immunoSEQ multiplex PCR; TCRdb's copy has only in-frame clones and lacks some. Of a few hundred thousand clones listed, under 20% are singletons. The data were taken from a study of beta chain features in type 1 diabetes. Points from the study as a whole: Moderate but significant shortening of TCRB CDR3s was recorded in all four CD4+ subsets from Type 1 diabetes patients. VDJ junctions from type 1 diabetes patients carried fewer insertions and larger deletions.

CDR3 length equals 13 residues. CDR1 is MNHEY, CDR2 SMNVEV, per germline (reference sequence). V dropped 6 bases and J dropped 1 base, with 10 bases sitting between them. Material: naive CD4+ T cells from blood. V usage is TRBV27 and J usage is TRBJ2-7; tentative D call: TRBD2 (6 bases). The clonotype comes from a man aged 25 to 40 with type 1 diabetes. The CDR3 DNA follows: TGTGCCAGCAGACTTAGCGGTTCCTACGAGCAGTACTTC. It is translated as CASRLSGSYEQYF.